Listed here is a single T cell receptor beta chain. The CDR3 has 14 amino acids. Trimming removed 3 bases from V and 0 bases from J, with 6 bases in between. In germline, CDR1 is MGHDK, CDR2 SYGVNS. This entry comes from a study of blood T cell repertoires in COVID-19. Study-wide context: Samples of COVID-19 (acute and convalescent) were obtained from the United States, Italy and Spain.

Data came from immunoSEQ multiplex PCR; TCRdb stores just in-frame clones and leaves some out. This table has about 260,000 clones, 70% to 85% appearing once. The chain recombines TRBV25-1 with TRBJ2-4; D unclear. Sequences were obtained from peripheral blood. The sequence was obtained from a woman at least 80 years old with acute or convalescent COVID-19. CDR3 DNA: TGTGCCAGCAGTGATGCGGTAGCCAAAAACATTCAGTACTTC. Amino acids: CASSDAVAKNIQYF.